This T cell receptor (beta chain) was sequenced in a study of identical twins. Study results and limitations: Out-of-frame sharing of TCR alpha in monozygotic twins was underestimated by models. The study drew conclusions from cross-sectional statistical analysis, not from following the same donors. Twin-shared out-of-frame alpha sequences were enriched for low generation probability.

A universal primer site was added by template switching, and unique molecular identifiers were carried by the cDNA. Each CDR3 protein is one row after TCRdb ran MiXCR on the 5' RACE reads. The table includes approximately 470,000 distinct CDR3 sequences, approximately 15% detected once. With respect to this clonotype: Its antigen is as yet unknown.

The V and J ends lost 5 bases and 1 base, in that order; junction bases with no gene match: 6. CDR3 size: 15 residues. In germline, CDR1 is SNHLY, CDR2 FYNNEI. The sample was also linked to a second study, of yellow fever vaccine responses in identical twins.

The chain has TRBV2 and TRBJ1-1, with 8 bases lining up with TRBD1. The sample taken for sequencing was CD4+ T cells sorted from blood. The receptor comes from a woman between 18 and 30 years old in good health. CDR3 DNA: TGTGCCAGCAGTTCCTACCAGGGGGCGAACACTGAAGCTTTCTTT. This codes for CASSSYQGANTEAFF. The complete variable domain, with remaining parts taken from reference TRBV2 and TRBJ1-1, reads EPEVTQTPSHQVTQMGQEVILRCVPISNHLYFYWYRQILGQKVEFLVSFYNNEISEKSEIFDDQFSVERPDGSNFTLKIRSTKLEDSAMYFCASSSYQGANTEAFFGQGTRLTVV.